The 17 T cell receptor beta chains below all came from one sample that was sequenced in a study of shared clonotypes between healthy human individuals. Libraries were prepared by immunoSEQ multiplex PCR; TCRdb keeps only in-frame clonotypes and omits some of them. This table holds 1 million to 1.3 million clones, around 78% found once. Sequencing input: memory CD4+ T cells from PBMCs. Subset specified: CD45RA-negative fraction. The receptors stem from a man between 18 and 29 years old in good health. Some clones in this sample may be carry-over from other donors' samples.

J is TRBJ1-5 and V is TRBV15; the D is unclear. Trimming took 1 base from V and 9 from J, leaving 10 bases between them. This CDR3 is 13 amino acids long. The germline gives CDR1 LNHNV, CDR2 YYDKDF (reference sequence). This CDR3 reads CATSRAPGRPQHF. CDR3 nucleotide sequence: TGTGCCACCAGCAGAGCCCCAGGACGGCCCCAGCATTTT.

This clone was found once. The CDR3 reads CASSQGIAGYDTGELFF. The CDR3 nucleotides are TGCGCCAGCAGCCAAGGTATCGCAGGGTATGACACCGGGGAGCTGTTTTTT. This chain uses TRBV4-1 with TRBJ2-2; tentative D call: TRBD1 (5 bases). Trimming stripped 1 base from V and 3 bases from J, with 15 bases between. The CDR3 runs to 17 residues. Per germline, CDR1 MGHRA and CDR2 YSYEKL.

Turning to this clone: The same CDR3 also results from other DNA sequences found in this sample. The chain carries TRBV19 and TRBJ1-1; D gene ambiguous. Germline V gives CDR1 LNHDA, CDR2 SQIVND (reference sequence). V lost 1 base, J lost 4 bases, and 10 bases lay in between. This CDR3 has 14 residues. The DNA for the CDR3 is TGTGCCAGTAGTATAGGAGGTATTAGCACTGAAGCTTTCTTT. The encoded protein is CASSIGGISTEAFF.

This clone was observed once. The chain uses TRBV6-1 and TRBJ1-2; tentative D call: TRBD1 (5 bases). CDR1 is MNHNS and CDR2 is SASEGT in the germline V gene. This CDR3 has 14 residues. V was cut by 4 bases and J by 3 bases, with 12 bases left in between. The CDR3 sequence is CASSVSGGDYGYTF. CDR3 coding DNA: TGTGCCAGCAGTGTTTCTGGGGGTGACTATGGCTACACCTTC.

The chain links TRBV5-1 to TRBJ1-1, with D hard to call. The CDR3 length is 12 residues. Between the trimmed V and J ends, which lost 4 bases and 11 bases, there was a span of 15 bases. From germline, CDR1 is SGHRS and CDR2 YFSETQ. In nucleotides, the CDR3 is TGCGCCAGCAGCCTTGACCGGGCTTCGGCTTTCTTT. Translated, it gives CASSLDRASAFF.

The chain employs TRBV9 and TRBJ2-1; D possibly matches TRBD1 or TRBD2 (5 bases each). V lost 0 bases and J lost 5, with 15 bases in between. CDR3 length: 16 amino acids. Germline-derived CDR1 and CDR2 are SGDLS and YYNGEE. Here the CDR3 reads CASSVVGVLGDNEQFF. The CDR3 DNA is TGTGCCAGCAGCGTAGTAGGGGTTCTGGGGGACAATGAGCAGTTCTTC.

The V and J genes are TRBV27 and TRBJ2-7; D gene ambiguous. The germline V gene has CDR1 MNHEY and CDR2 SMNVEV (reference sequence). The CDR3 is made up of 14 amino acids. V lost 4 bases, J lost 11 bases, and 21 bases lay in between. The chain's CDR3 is CASSSPNRAGIEYF. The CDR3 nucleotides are TGTGCCAGCAGTTCCCCCAACCGAGCCGGTATCGAGTACTTC.

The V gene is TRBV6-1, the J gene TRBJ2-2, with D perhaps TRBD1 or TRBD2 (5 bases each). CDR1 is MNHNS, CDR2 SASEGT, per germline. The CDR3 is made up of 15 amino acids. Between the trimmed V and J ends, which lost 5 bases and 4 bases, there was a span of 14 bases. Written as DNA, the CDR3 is TGTGCCAGCAGTTCCCTTGGGGCGGGCACCGGGGAGCTGTTTTTT. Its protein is CASSSLGAGTGELFF.

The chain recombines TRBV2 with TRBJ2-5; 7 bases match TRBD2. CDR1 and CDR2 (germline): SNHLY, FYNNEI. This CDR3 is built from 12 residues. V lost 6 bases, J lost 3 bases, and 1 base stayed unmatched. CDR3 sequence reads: CASRGLEETQYF. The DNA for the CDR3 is TGTGCCAGCAGAGGACTAGAAGAGACCCAGTACTTC.

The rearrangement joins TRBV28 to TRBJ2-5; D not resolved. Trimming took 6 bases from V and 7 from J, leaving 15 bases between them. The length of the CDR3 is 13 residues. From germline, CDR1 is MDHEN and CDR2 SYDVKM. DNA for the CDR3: TGTGCCAGCAGAACCGGGCTAGGTACGACCCAGTACTTC. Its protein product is CASRTGLGTTQYF.

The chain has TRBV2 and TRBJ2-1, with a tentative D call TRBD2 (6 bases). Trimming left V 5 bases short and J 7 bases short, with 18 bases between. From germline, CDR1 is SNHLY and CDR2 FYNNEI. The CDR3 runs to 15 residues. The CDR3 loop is CASSLDYSIGNEQFF. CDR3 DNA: TGTGCCAGCAGTTTGGACTACTCTATTGGGAATGAGCAGTTCTTC.

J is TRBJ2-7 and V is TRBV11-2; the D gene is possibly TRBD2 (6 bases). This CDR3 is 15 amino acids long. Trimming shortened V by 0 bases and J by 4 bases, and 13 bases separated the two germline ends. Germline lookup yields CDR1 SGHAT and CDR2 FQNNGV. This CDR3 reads CASSLDDAGIYEQYF. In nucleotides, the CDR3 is TGTGCCAGCAGCTTAGATGATGCGGGAATATACGAGCAGTACTTC. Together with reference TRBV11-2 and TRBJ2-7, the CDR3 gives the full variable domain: EAGVAQSPRYKIIEKRQSVAFWCNPISGHATLYWYQQILGQGPKLLIQFQNNGVVDDSQLPKDRFSAERLKGVDSTLKIQPAKLEDSAVYLCASSLDDAGIYEQYFGPGTRLTVT.

The CDR3 loop is CASSLSPGGPYEQYF. As DNA, the CDR3 is TGTGCCAGCAGCTTGTCTCCGGGAGGGCCCTACGAGCAGTACTTC. V usage is TRBV5-4 and J usage is TRBJ2-7; 8 nucleotides line up with TRBD2. With 1 base clipped from V and 2 bases from J, the junction kept 5 bases outside the gene matches. The CDR3 consists of 15 residues. Germline assignment: CDR1 SGHNT and CDR2 YYREEE (reference sequence).

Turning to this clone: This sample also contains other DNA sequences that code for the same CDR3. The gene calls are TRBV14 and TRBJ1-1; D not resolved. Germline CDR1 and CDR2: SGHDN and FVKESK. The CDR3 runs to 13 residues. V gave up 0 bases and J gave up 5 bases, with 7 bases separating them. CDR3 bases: TGTGCCAGCAGCCAAGATAGGTGGACTGAAGCTTTCTTT. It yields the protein CASSQDRWTEAFF.

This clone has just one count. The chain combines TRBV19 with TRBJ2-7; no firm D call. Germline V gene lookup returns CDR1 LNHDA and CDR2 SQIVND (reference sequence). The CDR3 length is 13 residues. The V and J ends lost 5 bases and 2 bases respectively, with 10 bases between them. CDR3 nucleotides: TGTGCCAGTAGTCCGGACCGCACCTACGAGCAGTACTTC. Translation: CASSPDRTYEQYF.

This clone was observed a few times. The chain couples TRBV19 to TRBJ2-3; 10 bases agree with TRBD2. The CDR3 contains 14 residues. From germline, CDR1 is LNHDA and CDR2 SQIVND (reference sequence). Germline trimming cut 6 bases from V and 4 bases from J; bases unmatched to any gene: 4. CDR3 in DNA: TGTGCCAGTAGACCCGGACTAGCGGCAGATACGCAGTATTTT. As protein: CASRPGLAADTQYF.

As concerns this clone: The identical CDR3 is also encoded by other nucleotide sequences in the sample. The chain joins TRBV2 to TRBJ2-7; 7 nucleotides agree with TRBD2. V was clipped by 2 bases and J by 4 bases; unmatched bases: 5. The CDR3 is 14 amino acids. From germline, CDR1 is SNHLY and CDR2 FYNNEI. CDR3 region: CASSETGGGYEQYF. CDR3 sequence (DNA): TGTGCCAGCAGTGAAACGGGAGGAGGATACGAGCAGTACTTC.